The sequence of this TCR beta chain was determined in a study of T cell repertoires in ileal Crohn's disease. About the research overall: Every patient was operated on for stricturing (approximately 60%) or penetrating (about 39%) complications.

Time point noted: neoterminal ileum biopsy at postoperative endoscopy, about 6 months after surgery. Sequencing used immunoSEQ multiplex PCR; TCRdb keeps in-frame clones, though not all of them. The sample lists 12,000 or so clones, approximately 72% occurring once. The CDR3 extends over 12 amino acids. This clone has a handful of counts. The TCR comes from an adult with Crohn's disease. The rearrangement joins TRBV12-1 to TRBJ2-7; TRBD1 was called by the table and not checked on the DNA. TRBV12-1 is a known pseudogene. The sequenced material came from ileal tissue. CDR3: CASSASGSGQYF. The CDR3 DNA reads TGTGCCAGCAGCGCCTCAGGTTCCGGGCAGTACTTC.